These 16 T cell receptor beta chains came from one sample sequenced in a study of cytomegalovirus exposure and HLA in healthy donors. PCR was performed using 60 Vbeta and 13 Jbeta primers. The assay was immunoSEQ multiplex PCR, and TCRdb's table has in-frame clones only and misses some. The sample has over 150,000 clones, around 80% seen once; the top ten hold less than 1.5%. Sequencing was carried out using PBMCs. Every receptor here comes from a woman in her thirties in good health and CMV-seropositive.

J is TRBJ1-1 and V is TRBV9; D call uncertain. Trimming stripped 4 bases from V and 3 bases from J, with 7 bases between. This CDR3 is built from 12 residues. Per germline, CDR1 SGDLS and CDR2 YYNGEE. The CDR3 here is CASSPRDTEAFF. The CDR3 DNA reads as TGTGCCAGCAGCCCCCGGGACACTGAAGCTTTCTTT.

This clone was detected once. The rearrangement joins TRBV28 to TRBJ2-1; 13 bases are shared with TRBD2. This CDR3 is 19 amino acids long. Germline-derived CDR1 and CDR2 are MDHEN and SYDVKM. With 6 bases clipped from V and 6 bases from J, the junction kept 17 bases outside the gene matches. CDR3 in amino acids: CASSEGGLAGFWNGNEQFF. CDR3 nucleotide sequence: TGTGCCAGCAGCGAGGGGGGACTAGCGGGATTTTGGAACGGCAATGAGCAGTTCTTC.

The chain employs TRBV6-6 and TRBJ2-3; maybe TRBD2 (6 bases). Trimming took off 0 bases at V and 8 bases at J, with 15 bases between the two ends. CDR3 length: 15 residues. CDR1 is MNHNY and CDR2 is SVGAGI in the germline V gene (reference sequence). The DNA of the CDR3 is TGTGCCAGCAGTTACTCGATGGGTTTGGGAGGTACGCAGTATTTT. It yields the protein CASSYSMGLGGTQYF.

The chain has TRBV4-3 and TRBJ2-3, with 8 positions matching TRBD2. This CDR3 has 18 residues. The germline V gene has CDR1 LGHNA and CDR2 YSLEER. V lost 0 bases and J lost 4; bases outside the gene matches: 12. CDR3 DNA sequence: TGCGCCAGCAGCCAAGAGAAAGTCCAGCGGGAGTTCGCAGATACGCAGTATTTT. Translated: CASSQEKVQREFADTQYF.

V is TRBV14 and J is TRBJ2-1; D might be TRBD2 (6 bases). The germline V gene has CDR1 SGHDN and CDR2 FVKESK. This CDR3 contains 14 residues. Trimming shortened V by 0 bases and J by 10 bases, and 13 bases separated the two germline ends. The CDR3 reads CASSQDLGLAEQFF. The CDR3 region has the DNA TGTGCCAGCAGCCAAGATCTAGGCCTAGCGGAGCAGTTCTTC.

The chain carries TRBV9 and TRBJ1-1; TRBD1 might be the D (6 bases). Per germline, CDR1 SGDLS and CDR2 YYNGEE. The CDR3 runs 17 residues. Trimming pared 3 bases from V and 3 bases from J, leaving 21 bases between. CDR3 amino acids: CASSAGTLVAMDTEAFF. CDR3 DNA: TGTGCCAGCAGCGCCGGGACACTGGTGGCTATGGACACTGAAGCTTTCTTT.

CDR3 DNA: TGCGCCAGCAGCCAAGAGCGGGGCCCCTCTGGCTACACCTTC. Residues: CASSQERGPSGYTF. This chain connects TRBV4-3 to TRBJ1-2; possibly TRBD1 for D (5 bases). Trimming shortened V by 0 bases and J by 7 bases, and 12 bases separated the two germline ends. Germline CDR1 LGHNA, CDR2 YSLEER. CDR3 size: 14 residues.

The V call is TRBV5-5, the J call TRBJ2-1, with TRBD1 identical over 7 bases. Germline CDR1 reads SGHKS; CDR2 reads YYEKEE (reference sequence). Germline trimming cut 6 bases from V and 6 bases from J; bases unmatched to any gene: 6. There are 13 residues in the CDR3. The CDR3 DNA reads TGTGCCAGCAATCGACAGGGCGGCAATGAGCAGTTCTTC. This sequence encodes CASNRQGGNEQFF. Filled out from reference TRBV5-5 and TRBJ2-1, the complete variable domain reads DAGVTQSPTHLIKTRGQQVTLRCSPISGHKSVSWYQQVLGQGPQFIFQYYEKEERGRGNFPDRFSARQFPNYSSELNVNALLLGDSALYLCASNRQGGNEQFFGPGTRLTVL.

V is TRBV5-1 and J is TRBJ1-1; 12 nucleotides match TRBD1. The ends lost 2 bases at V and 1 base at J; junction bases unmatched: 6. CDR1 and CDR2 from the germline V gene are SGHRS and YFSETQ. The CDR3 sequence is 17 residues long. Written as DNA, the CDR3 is TGCGCCAGCAGCTTTTCCCTGGGACAGGGGGCGAACACTGAAGCTTTCTTT. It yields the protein CASSFSLGQGANTEAFF.

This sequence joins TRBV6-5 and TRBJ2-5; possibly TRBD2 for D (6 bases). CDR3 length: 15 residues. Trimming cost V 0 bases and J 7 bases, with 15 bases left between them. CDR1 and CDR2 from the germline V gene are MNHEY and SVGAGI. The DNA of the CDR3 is TGTGCCAGCAGTTACTCGAGCGCGGGGTCCGCGACCCAGTACTTC. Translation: CASSYSSAGSATQYF.

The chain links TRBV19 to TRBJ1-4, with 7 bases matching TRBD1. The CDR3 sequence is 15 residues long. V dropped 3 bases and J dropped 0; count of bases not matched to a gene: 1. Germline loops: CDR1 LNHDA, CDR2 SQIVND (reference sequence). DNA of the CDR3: TGTGCCAGTAGTATTACAGGGGCAACTAATGAAAAACTGTTTTTT. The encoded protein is CASSITGATNEKLFF.

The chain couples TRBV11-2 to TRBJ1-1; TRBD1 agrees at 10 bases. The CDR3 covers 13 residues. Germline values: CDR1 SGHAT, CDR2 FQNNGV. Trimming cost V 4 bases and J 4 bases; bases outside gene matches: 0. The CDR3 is CASSWDRGTEAFF. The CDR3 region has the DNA TGTGCCAGCAGCTGGGACAGGGGCACTGAAGCTTTCTTT.

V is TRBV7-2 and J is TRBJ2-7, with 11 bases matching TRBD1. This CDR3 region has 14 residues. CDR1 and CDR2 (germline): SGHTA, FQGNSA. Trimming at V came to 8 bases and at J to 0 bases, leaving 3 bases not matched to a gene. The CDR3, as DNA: TGTGCCAGCGGGGACAGGGGGAGCTCCTACGAGCAGTACTTC. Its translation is CASGDRGSSYEQYF.

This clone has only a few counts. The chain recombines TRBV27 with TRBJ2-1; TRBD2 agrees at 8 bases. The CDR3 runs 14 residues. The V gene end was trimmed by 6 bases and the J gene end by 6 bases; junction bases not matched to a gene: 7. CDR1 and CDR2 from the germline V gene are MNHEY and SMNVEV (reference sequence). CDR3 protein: CASSSGTRVNEQFF. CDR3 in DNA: TGTGCCAGCAGCTCCGGGACTAGAGTCAATGAGCAGTTCTTC.

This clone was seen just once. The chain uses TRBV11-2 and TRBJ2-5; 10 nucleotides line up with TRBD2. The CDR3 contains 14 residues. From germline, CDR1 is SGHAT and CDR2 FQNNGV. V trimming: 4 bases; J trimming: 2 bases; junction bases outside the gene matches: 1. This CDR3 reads CASSWTSGQETQYF. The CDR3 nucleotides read TGTGCCAGCAGCTGGACTAGCGGACAAGAGACCCAGTACTTC.

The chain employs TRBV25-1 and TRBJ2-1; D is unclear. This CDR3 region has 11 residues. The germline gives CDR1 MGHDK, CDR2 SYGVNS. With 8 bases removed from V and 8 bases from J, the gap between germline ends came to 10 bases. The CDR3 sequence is CASLLADEQFF. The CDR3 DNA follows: TGTGCCAGCCTCTTAGCCGATGAGCAGTTCTTC.